This T cell receptor beta chain appears in the sequencing data of a study of OX40 agonist ivuxolimab in advanced cancers. Overall study results and limits: Clones of CD4+ and CD8+ blood T cells grew by week 6 at doses of 0.1 to 3.0 mg/kg. Expanded clones were, on average, more numerous in CD8+ T cells than in CD4+.

Patients were ineligible given autoimmune disease history or systemic immunosuppression. A note on this clone: Its antigen is unknown.

Germline loops: CDR1 SGHRS, CDR2 YFSETQ. The germline V and J ends were trimmed by 0 bases and 10 bases, with 5 bases remaining between them. The CDR3 loop spans 11 amino acids. Method: immunoSEQ multiplex PCR; TCRdb's copy keeps in-frame clones and lacks some. The sample yields 50,000 or so clones, around 74% seen once. Sequenced material: CD4+ or CD8+ T cells sorted from blood, taken in a trial of the OX40 agonist ivuxolimab. This chain links TRBV5-1 with TRBJ2-1; D is uncertain. The sequence was collected from an adult with an advanced solid tumor such as melanoma, head and neck, liver or kidney cancer. The CDR3 protein is CASSLEGEQFF. The CDR3 coding sequence is TGCGCCAGCAGCTTGGAAGGGGAGCAGTTCTTC.